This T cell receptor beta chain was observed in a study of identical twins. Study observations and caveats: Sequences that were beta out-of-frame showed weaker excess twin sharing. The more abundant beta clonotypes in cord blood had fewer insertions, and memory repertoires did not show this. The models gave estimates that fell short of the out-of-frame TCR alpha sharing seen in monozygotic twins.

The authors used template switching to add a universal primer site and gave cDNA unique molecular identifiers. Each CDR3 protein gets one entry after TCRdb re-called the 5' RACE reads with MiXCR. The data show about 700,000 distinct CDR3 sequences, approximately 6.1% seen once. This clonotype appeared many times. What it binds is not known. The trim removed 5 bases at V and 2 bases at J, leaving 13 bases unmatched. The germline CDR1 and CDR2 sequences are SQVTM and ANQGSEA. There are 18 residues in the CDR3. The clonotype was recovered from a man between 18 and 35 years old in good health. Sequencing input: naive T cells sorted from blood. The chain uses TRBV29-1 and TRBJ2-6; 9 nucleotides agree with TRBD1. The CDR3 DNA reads TGCAGCGTTCCTTTTCCGGGACAGGGAGAAACTGGGGCCAACGTCCTGACTTTC. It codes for CSVPFPGQGETGANVLTF.